The 4 T cell receptor beta chains listed next were all sequenced from one sample in a study of T cell repertoires in cytomegalovirus infection. TCRdb called the reads again in MiXCR, with one record for every CDR3 protein. Of roughly 630,000 distinct CDR3 sequences listed, roughly 26% are singletons. Specimen: CD8+ T cells from PBMCs. The source of these receptors is a human donor in good health (CMV status not recorded). Some clones in this sample may be carry-over from other donors' samples.

The gene calls are TRBV2 and TRBJ2-7; 8 bases match TRBD1. V was clipped by 11 bases and J by 7 bases; unmatched bases: 10. CDR1 is SNHLY, CDR2 FYNNEI, per germline. The CDR3 runs to 12 residues. The CDR3 here is CAGLRQGREQYF. The CDR3 region has the DNA TGTGCCGGACTCAGACAGGGGCGAGAGCAGTACTTC.

This sequence joins TRBV19 and TRBJ2-1; no definite D call. Trimming left V 2 bases short and J 5 bases short, with 13 bases between. This CDR3 is 15 amino acids long. Germline-derived CDR1 and CDR2 are LNHDA and SQIVND (reference sequence). As DNA, the CDR3 is TGTGCCAGTAGTATACGTGTAGGGTCAAACAATGAGCAGTTCTTC. This translates into CASSIRVGSNNEQFF.

This clonotype showed up just a few times. The J gene is TRBJ2-1, the V gene TRBV28; the match to TRBD2 covers 7 bases. This CDR3 is 14 amino acids long. V shed 7 bases, J shed 4 bases, and the junction held 7 bases outside the gene matches. Germline V gene lookup returns CDR1 MDHEN and CDR2 SYDVKM. The CDR3 nucleotides are TGTGCCAGCATGGGGGAGGGGAGTTACAATGAGCAGTTCTTC. It codes for CASMGEGSYNEQFF.

The J gene is TRBJ2-1, the V gene TRBV24-1; 11 bases agree with TRBD1. Germline trimming cut 4 bases from V and 6 bases from J; bases unmatched to any gene: 7. Germline CDR1 KGHDR, CDR2 SFDVKD. The CDR3 totals 16 residues. This CDR3 reads CATSDRGQGAFNEQFF. In nucleotides, the CDR3 is TGTGCCACCAGTGACAGAGGACAGGGGGCTTTCAATGAGCAGTTCTTC.